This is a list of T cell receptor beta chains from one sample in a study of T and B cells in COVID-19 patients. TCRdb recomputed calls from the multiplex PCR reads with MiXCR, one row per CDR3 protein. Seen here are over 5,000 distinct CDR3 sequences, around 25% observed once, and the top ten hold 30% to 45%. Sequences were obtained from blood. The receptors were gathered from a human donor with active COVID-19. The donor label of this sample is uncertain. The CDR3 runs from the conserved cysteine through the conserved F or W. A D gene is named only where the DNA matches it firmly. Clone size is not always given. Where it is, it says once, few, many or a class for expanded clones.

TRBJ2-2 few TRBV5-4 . TGTGCCAGCAGCCTGGAGGGGGGCCGCACCGGGGAGCTGTTTTTT CASSLEGGRTGELFF
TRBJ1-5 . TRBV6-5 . TGTGCCAGCAGTTACTTTCGGGATAATCAGCCCCAGCATTTT CASSYFRDNQPQHF
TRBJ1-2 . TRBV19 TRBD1 TGTGCCAGTAGTAGGTCCGGGGACAGAGGTGGCTACACCTTC CASSRSGDRGGYTF
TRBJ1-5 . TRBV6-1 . TGTGCCATCCGACAGGAAAACGATCAGCACCAGCATTTT CAIRQENDQHQHF
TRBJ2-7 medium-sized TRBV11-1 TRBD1 TGTGCCAGCAGCCCCCGGGACAGGGGGCTCTACGAGCAGTACTTC CASSPRDRGLYEQYF
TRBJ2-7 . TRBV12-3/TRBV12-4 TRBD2 TGTGCCAGCAGTGACCCCGGGGGGTCGGGGTCCTACGAGCAGTACTTC CASSDPGGSGSYEQYF
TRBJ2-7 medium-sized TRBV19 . TGTGCCAGTAGACCTTCGGCAGACTACGAGCAGTACTTC CASRPSADYEQYF
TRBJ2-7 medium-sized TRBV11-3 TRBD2 TGTGCCAGCAGCTGGACAAGCGGGAGACAGATCACGCCGGGGTACGAGCAGTACTTC CASSWTSGRQITPGYEQYF
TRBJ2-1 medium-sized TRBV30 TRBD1 TGTGCCTGGGACGGAAGGACAGGGCTTATCTCCTACAATGAGCAGTTCTTC CAWDGRTGLISYNEQFF
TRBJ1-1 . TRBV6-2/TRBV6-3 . TGTGCCAGCAGTTATGGTAATCAGGGGGAAGCTTTCTTT CASSYGNQGEAFF
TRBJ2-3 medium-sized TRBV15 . TGTGCCACCAGCAGGAGGGTGACGGGAGATACGCAGTATTTT CATSRRVTGDTQYF
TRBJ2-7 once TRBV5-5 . TGTGCCAGCAGCTTGGAGACACCTTCCTACGAGCAGTACTTC CASSLETPSYEQYF
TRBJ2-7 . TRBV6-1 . TGTGCCAGCAGTGAAGGAGTCCGGCGGGATTACGAGCAGTACTTC CASSEGVRRDYEQYF
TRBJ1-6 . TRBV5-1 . TGCGCCAGGAGCTTGAAGATCCCGGGCTCCTATAATTCACCCCTCCACTTT CARSLKIPGSYNSPLHF
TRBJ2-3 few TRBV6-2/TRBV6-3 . TGTGCCACCCACAAAACAGGGTCAACAGATACGCAGTATTTT CATHKTGSTDTQYF
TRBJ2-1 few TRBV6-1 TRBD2 TGTGCCAGCAGTATCCTAGCGGGGGGGGTGGATGAGCAGTTCTTC CASSILAGGVDEQFF
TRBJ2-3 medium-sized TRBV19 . TGTGCCAGTAGTATAGGACAGCCTGGGGGCACAGATACGCAGTATTTT CASSIGQPGGTDTQYF
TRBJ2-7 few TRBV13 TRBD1 TGTGCCACCAAGACCGGGACAGGGTCTAACGAGCAGTACTTC CATKTGTGSNEQYF
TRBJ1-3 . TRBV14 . TGTGCCAGCAGCCAACCACCGGGACACAGAAACACCATATATTTT CASSQPPGHRNTIYF
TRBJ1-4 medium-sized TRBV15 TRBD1 TGTGCCACCAGCAGTGAAGGACAGGGAATCGAGGAAAAACTGTTTTTT CATSSEGQGIEEKLFF
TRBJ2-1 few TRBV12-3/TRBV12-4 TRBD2 TGTGCCAGCAATTTAGCGGGGGGCCCCTACAATGAGCAGTTCTTC CASNLAGGPYNEQFF
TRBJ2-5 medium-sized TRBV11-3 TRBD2 TGTGCCAGCAGCTCGGCCGGGACTAGCTTAGAGACCCAGTACTTC CASSSAGTSLETQYF
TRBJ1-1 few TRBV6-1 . TGTGCCAGCAGTGTTCAACAGGGCTTGAACACTGAAGCTTTCTTT CASSVQQGLNTEAFF
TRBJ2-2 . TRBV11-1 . TGTGCCAGCAGCCAGGACAGCGGATGGGACGGGTTCACCGGGGAGCTGTTTTTT CASSQDSGWDGFTGELFF
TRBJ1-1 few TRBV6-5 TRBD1 TGTGCCAGCAGTTCACAACAGGGGAGAGCTTTCTTT CASSSQQGRAFF
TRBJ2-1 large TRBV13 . TGTGCCAGCAGCTCCAACGGCGGCAATGAGCAGTTCTTC CASSSNGGNEQFF
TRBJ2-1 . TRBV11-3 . TGTGCCAGCAGCCAATTGGATTCGGGGTCGAATGAGCAGTTCTTC CASSQLDSGSNEQFF
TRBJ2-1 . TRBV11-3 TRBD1 TGTGCCAGCAGCCTCGACAGGGGTAAGCAGTTCTTC CASSLDRGKQFF
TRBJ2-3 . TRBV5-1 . TGCGCCAGCAGCTTTACGAGGGCCGAGGATACGCAGTATTTT CASSFTRAEDTQYF
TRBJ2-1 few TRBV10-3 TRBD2 TGTGCCACCAGGACTAGCGGGGGCCACAAAAGCTCCTACAATGAGCAGTTCTTC CATRTSGGHKSSYNEQFF
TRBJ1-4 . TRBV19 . TGTGCCAGTAGTTCAACGGGTTTCGGGTCTACTAATGAAAAACTGTTTTTT CASSSTGFGSTNEKLFF
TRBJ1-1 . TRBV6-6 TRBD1 TGTGCCAGCAGTTTTAACAGGGGGAAAGTCACTGAAGCTTTCTTT CASSFNRGKVTEAFF
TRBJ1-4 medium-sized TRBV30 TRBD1 TGTGCCTGGGGGGACAGGGTCGGAGGCGAAAAACTGTTTTTT CAWGDRVGGEKLFF
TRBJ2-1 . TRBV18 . TGTGCCAGCTCACCTGCAGGGGCGTACAATGAGCAGTTCTTC CASSPAGAYNEQFF
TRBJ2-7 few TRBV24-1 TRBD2 TGTGCCACCAGTGAGGGCGGGAGGATTTCGGGAGAGCAGTACTTC CATSEGGRISGEQYF
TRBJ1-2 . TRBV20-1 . TGCAGTGCTAGAGATAGGGGGTTCCCCTCAGGCTACACCTTC CSARDRGFPSGYTF
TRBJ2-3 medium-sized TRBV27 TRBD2 TGTGCCAGCAGTCCCGGGACTAGCGGCGTAGATACGCAGTATTTT CASSPGTSGVDTQYF
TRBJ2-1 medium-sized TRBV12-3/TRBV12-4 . TGTGCCAGCAGTTTTCTGGACAATGAGCAGTTCTTC CASSFLDNEQFF
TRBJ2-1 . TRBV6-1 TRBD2 TGTGCCAGCAGTGGACTAGCGGGAATCTATGAGCAGTTCTTC CASSGLAGIYEQFF
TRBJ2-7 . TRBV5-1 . TGTGCCAGCAGCTTGGAGCGCGATGGCGAGCAGTACTTC CASSLERDGEQYF
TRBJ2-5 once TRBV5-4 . TGTGCCAGCAGCTTGGAAGGGGCGGAGACCCAGTACTTC CASSLEGAETQYF
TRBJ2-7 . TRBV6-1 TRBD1 TGTGCCAGCCTCGAACCGGGACAGGGGTACGAGCAGTACTTC CASLEPGQGYEQYF
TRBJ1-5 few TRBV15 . TGTGCCACCAGCAGAGCGGCAGACAATCAGCCCCAGCATTTT CATSRAADNQPQHF
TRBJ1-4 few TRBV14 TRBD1 TGTGCCAGCAGCCACGACAGGGTCCCTAATGAAAAACTGTTTTTT CASSHDRVPNEKLFF
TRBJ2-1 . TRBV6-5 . TGTGCCAGCAGTGAACGATGGTTACATGAGCAGTTCTTC CASSERWLHEQFF
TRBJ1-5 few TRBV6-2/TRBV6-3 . TGTGCCAGCACCTCGGGGGCGATATCTCAGCCCCAGCATTTT CASTSGAISQPQHF
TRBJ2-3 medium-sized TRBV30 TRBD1 TGTGCCTGGGGTCTAACAGGGGCGAGCACAGATACGCAGTATTTT CAWGLTGASTDTQYF
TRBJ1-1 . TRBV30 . TGTGCCTGGACCCCCGGCTACAGAAACACTGAAGCTTTCTTT CAWTPGYRNTEAFF
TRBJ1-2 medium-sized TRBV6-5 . TGTGCCAGCAGTTCGGGACCTCCCTATGGCTACACCTTC CASSSGPPYGYTF
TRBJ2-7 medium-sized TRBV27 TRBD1 TGTGCCAGCAGTTTGACAGGGACAGGGATCAAGGAGCAGTACTTC CASSLTGTGIKEQYF
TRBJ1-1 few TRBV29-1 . TGCAGCGTTGTGGGTCACGGGGGAACCCGGGCTTTCTTT CSVVGHGGTRAFF
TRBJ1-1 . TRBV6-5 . TGTGCCAGCAGTCGGAGCCAGGGGACCCTACCTGAAGCTTTCTTT CASSRSQGTLPEAFF
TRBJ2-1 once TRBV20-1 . TGCAGTGCTAGAGCCCCCGGGACATTGAGCTACAATGAGCAGTTCTTC CSARAPGTLSYNEQFF
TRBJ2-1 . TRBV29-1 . TGCAGCGTTGAGCTGGGGGGCAACTACAATGAGCAGTTCTTC CSVELGGNYNEQFF
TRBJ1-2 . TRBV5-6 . TGTGCCAGCAGCTCTGCGGACTCAACCTATGGCTACACCTTC CASSSADSTYGYTF
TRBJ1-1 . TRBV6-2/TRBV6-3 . TGTGCCAGCAGTTACCGGACGGGACAAACAAACACTGAAGCTTTCTTT CASSYRTGQTNTEAFF
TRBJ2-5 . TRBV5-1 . TGCGCCAGCAGCTCCCTCGGCGGGACCCAAGAGACCCAGTACTTC CASSSLGGTQETQYF
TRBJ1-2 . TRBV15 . TGTGCCACCAGCAGAGATGCATTTGGAGCAGGGAATCTAAACTATGGCTACACCTTC CATSRDAFGAGNLNYGYTF
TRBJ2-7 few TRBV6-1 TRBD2 TGTGCCAGCAGCGCTACCGGGACTAGCGGGTCCTACGAGCAGTACTTC CASSATGTSGSYEQYF
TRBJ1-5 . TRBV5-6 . TGTGCCAGCAGCTGGCCTGGCAGGGGCAATCAGCCCCAGCATTTT CASSWPGRGNQPQHF